One and the same sample provided the 8 T cell receptor beta chains below, sequenced in a study of glioma-infiltrating T cells. The iRepertoire nested amplicon-rescue multiplex PCR amplified TCR alpha and beta CDR3s from RNA. A single record per CDR3 protein comes from TCRdb applying MiXCR to the multiplex PCR reads. Among more than 85,000 distinct CDR3 sequences, about 25% were seen once, and the ten largest hold under 45%. Sequencing input: glioma tissue, nonneoplastic brain tissue, or PBMCs (not recorded which). These receptors came from a human donor with low-grade glioma or glioblastoma, undergoing nonglioma brain surgery, or in good health (not recorded which).

This clonotype was seen many times. The chain is built from TRBV2 and TRBJ1-1; D not certain. The CDR3 is 11 amino acids. Germline V gives CDR1 SNHLY, CDR2 FYNNEI. Deletions cut 1 base from V and 11 bases from J, with 8 bases between. CDR3 in amino acids: CASSEVGWAFF. Written as DNA, the CDR3 is TGTGCCAGCAGTGAAGTCGGGTGGGCTTTCTTT.

This clonotype was found many times. This chain joins TRBV29-1 and TRBJ2-7, with TRBD1 as a possible D gene (7 bases). The CDR3 has 13 residues. V gave up 5 bases and J gave up 2 bases, with 13 bases separating them. Germline loops: CDR1 SQVTM, CDR2 ANQGSEA. The CDR3 DNA sequence: TGCAGCGTTTGGACAGGCGGGACCTACGAGCAGTACTTC. This translates into CSVWTGGTYEQYF.

This clonotype showed up many times. This chain uses TRBV3-1 with TRBJ1-6, with D perhaps matching TRBD1 (5 bases). This CDR3 is built from 17 residues. Trimming cost V 3 bases and J 7 bases, with 19 bases left between them. From germline, CDR1 is LGHDT and CDR2 YNNKEL (reference sequence). The CDR3 DNA is TGTGCCAGCAGCCACGCCCGGGGCAAAGGGAAAAATTCACCCCTCCACTTT. Translation: CASSHARGKGKNSPLHF.

The chain joins TRBV6-6 to TRBJ2-7; 9 nucleotides line up with TRBD1. The CDR3 has 14 amino acids. CDR1 and CDR2 from the germline V gene are MNHNY and SVGAGI (reference sequence). The V segment lost 6 bases and the J segment 4 bases; nucleotides outside the gene matches: 7. The CDR3 region is CASSRGTGTYEQYF. DNA of the CDR3: TGTGCCAGCAGCCGAGGGACAGGGACGTACGAGCAGTACTTC.

This clonotype was detected ten times or more. The chain carries TRBV20-1 and TRBJ1-3; D call uncertain. This CDR3 is built from 15 residues. Trimming shortened V by 5 bases and J by 1 base, and 15 bases separated the two germline ends. Germline V gene data show CDR1 as DFQATT and CDR2 as SNEGSKA (reference sequence). CDR3 sequence (DNA): TGCAGTGCTTCCCCGATTGATGGATCTGGAAACACCATATATTTT. Residues: CSASPIDGSGNTIYF.

CDR3 bases: TGTGCCAGTAGTATAAGACGGGGCCAGCCCCAGCATTTT. Translation: CASSIRRGQPQHF. The chain employs TRBV19 and TRBJ1-5, with a tentative D call TRBD1 (5 bases). CDR1 is LNHDA, CDR2 SQIVND, per germline (reference sequence). V was pared by 2 bases and J by 7 bases, with 9 bases between. The CDR3 consists of 13 residues.

The CDR3 reads CANTSEGANPSNTEAFF. In nucleotides, the CDR3 is TGTGCCAACACCTCCGAGGGGGCGAACCCTTCGAACACTGAAGCTTTCTTT. The genes are TRBV12-3 or TRBV12-4 and TRBJ1-1; 7 positions agree with TRBD1. The CDR3 totals 17 residues. V lost 10 bases and J lost 1; bases outside the gene matches: 18.

To note about this clonotype: The conserved closing phenylalanine or tryptophan is absent in this CDR3, likely reflecting a read error. The V call is TRBV3-1, the J call TRBJ1-1, with 8 bases aligning to TRBD1. The V segment lost 3 bases and the J segment 7 bases; nucleotides outside the gene matches: 4. Germline loops: CDR1 LGHDT, CDR2 YNNKEL (reference sequence). The CDR3 spans 13 residues. The CDR3, as DNA: TGTGCCAGCAGCCATGCAGGGGGCGGTGAAGCTTTCTTA. Translation gives CASSHAGGGEAFL.